The rows below give T cell receptor beta chains drawn from one sample of a study of CD4+ T cells in melanoma. TCRdb's copy holds only in-frame clones and misses some; the assay was immunoSEQ multiplex PCR. The data show 11,000 to 15,000 clones, with roughly 63% seen just once and 15% held by the top ten. Specimen: cells from a culture (not recorded whether cultured in vitro). The receptors here all came from a human donor with melanoma. The CDR3 runs from the conserved cysteine through the conserved F or W. The D gene is left open where the match is weak. Clone size is shown for a subset of rows, as once, few, many or a class of expanded clone.

j_gene: TRBJ2-1
abundance: NA
d_gene: TRBD2
v_gene: TRBV5-1
CDR3nt: TGCGCCAGCAGCTCGCGGGGGGGCGACTACAATGAGCAGTTCTTC
CDR3aa: CASSSRGGDYNEQFF

j_gene: TRBJ2-7
abundance: NA
d_gene: NA
v_gene: TRBV5-1
CDR3nt: TGCGCCAGCAGCCGAGGCGACAGCGCGTCCGAGCAGTACTTC
CDR3aa: CASSRGDSASEQYF

j_gene: TRBJ1-5
abundance: once
d_gene: NA
v_gene: TRBV5-4
CDR3nt: TGTGCCAGCAGCAAAGGACAGAGCAATCAGCCCCAGCATTTT
CDR3aa: CASSKGQSNQPQHF

j_gene: TRBJ2-1
abundance: once
d_gene: TRBD1
v_gene: TRBV7-8
CDR3nt: TGTGCCAGCAGCTTAACCGGCCACAGGGGAGAGCTCTTC
CDR3aa: CASSLTGHRGELF

j_gene: TRBJ2-5
abundance: NA
d_gene: TRBD1
v_gene: TRBV7-8
CDR3nt: TGTGCCAGCAGCGCGGACGGGACAGCCCAAGAGACCCAGTACTTC
CDR3aa: CASSADGTAQETQYF

j_gene: TRBJ1-2
abundance: NA
d_gene: TRBD1
v_gene: TRBV5-7
CDR3nt: TGTGCCAGCAGCTCGGGGGACAGGGTGCAGGCTGGCTACACCTTC
CDR3aa: CASSSGDRVQAGYTF

j_gene: TRBJ2-5
abundance: NA
d_gene: NA
v_gene: TRBV25-1
CDR3nt: TGTGCCAGCACCCACGGGGGTCGGGAGACCCAGTACTTC
CDR3aa: CASTHGGRETQYF

j_gene: TRBJ1-2
abundance: few
d_gene: NA
v_gene: TRBV2
CDR3nt: TGTGCCAGCAGTGAAGCGCCCAGGGAGCATGGCTACACCTTC
CDR3aa: CASSEAPREHGYTF

j_gene: TRBJ2-1
abundance: NA
d_gene: NA
v_gene: TRBV13
CDR3nt: TGTGCCAGCAGCTTAGACCCCTCCGTATTCGGGGCCTACAATGAGCAGTTCTTC
CDR3aa: CASSLDPSVFGAYNEQFF

j_gene: TRBJ2-3
abundance: NA
d_gene: NA
v_gene: TRBV7-9
CDR3nt: TGTGCCAGCAGCTTAAGGGGGGTAAGCAGGGATACGCAGTATTTT
CDR3aa: CASSLRGVSRDTQYF

j_gene: TRBJ1-2
abundance: few
d_gene: TRBD1
v_gene: TRBV5-4
CDR3nt: TGTGCCAGCAGCCCGTCACAGGGGACCATCAACTATGGCTACACCTTC
CDR3aa: CASSPSQGTINYGYTF

j_gene: TRBJ2-5
abundance: NA
d_gene: TRBD2
v_gene: TRBV2
CDR3nt: TGTGCCAGCAACCCTAGCGGGGGGCGGGAGACCCAGTACTTC
CDR3aa: CASNPSGGRETQYF

j_gene: TRBJ2-5
abundance: few
d_gene: NA
v_gene: TRBV2
CDR3nt: TGTGCCAGCAGCTCTATAAACCAAGAGACCCAGTACTTC
CDR3aa: CASSSINQETQYF

j_gene: TRBJ2-2
abundance: NA
d_gene: NA
v_gene: TRBV9
CDR3nt: TGTGCCAGCAGCGTGTACGCGAACACCGGGGAGCTGTTTTTT
CDR3aa: CASSVYANTGELFF

j_gene: TRBJ1-6
abundance: NA
d_gene: NA
v_gene: TRBV7-6
CDR3nt: TGTGCCAGCAGCTTAGCTTTCGACTATTCACCCCTCCACTTT
CDR3aa: CASSLAFDYSPLHF